Listed below are T cell receptor beta chains from one sample, sequenced in a study of vaccination and CD4 T cells after COVID-19. From the PCR reads, TCRdb called clonotypes with MiXCR, one entry per CDR3 protein. The repertoire consists of approximately 11,000 distinct CDR3 sequences, with 65% to 80% occurring once and the leading ten covering about 13%. These TCRs are of unknown antigen specificity. The sequencing input was CD4+ T cells from blood, cultured in vitro. The receptors were sampled from a human donor who had recovered from COVID-19. The CDR3 runs from the conserved cysteine through the conserved F or W. D genes are given only for firm matches. Not every row has a clone size; where given, it reads once, few, many or a size class.

NA	NA	TRBV7-8	TRBJ2-2	CASSRDGTPNTGELFF	TGTGCCAGCAGCAGAGACGGGACGCCGAACACCGGGGAGCTGTTTTTT
once	NA	TRBV7-2	TRBJ1-2	CASSLGIIYGYTF	TGTGCCAGCAGCCTAGGAATCATCTATGGCTACACCTTC
NA	NA	TRBV28	TRBJ2-7	CASSIGTRTYEQYF	TGTGCCAGCAGTATTGGGACACGGACCTACGAGCAGTACTTC
NA	NA	TRBV6-1	TRBJ1-5	CASSRNRAQPQHF	TGTGCCAGCAGTCGAAACAGGGCCCAGCCCCAGCATTTT
NA	NA	TRBV29-1	TRBJ2-5	CSVAQQETQYF	TGCAGCGTTGCCCAGCAAGAGACCCAGTACTTC
NA	NA	TRBV20-1	TRBJ2-3	CSAREQLSTDTQYF	TGCAGTGCTAGAGAACAGCTATCCACAGATACGCAGTATTTT
NA	NA	TRBV15	TRBJ2-7	CATSRVSRGEQYF	TGTGCCACCAGCAGAGTTAGCAGAGGGGAGCAGTACTTC
NA	NA	TRBV20-1	TRBJ1-1	CSALGGAWNTEAFF	TGCAGTGCCCTAGGGGGGGCCTGGAACACTGAAGCTTTCTTT
NA	NA	TRBV19	TRBJ2-1	CASSRGVPDEQFF	TGTGCCAGTAGCCGAGGAGTTCCCGATGAGCAGTTCTTC
NA	NA	TRBV6-5	TRBJ1-2	CASSYVTGGRNYGYTF	TGTGCCAGCAGTTACGTTACGGGGGGTAGAAACTATGGCTACACCTTC
NA	TRBD1	TRBV15	TRBJ2-3	CATSRSGTGRDTQYF	TGTGCCACCAGCAGATCCGGGACAGGGAGAGATACGCAGTATTTT
once	TRBD1	TRBV20-1	TRBJ1-2	CSARGSGGGGYGYTF	TGCAGTGCTAGAGGATCAGGGGGCGGTGGCTATGGCTACACCTTC
NA	TRBD2	TRBV20-1	TRBJ2-7	CSANPGLAGDEQYF	TGCAGTGCTAATCCGGGACTAGCGGGAGACGAGCAGTACTTC
NA	NA	TRBV7-2	TRBJ2-7	CASSLAGSSYEQYF	TGTGCCAGCAGCTTAGCGGGATCATCCTACGAGCAGTACTTC
once	NA	TRBV5-1	TRBJ2-7	CASSLAGGSYEQYF	TGCGCCAGCAGCTTGGCTGGCGGATCCTACGAGCAGTACTTC
medium-sized	TRBD2	TRBV6-1	TRBJ2-3	CASSEATFGTSGTDTQYF	TGTGCCAGCAGTGAAGCCACTTTCGGGACTAGCGGCACAGATACGCAGTATTTT